This passage covers 19 T cell receptor beta chains from one sample sequenced in a study of T-cell reconstitution after alpha-beta-depleted transplantation in children. Library preparation (for TCRbeta) was performed with unique molecular identifiers. In TCRdb, the PCR reads were re-called with MiXCR into one record per CDR3 protein. The table lists roughly 670,000 distinct CDR3 sequences, around 13% of them singletons. The sample consisted of PBMCs, taken before TCRalphabeta/CD19-depleted stem cell transplant. The receptors stem from a girl aged 2 to 10 with congenital amegakaryocytic thrombocytopenia, due to receive a stem cell transplant.

This clonotype occurred many times. The genes are TRBV29-1 and TRBJ2-5, with 11 bases identical to TRBD2. The CDR3 is made up of 14 amino acids. The germline V gene encodes CDR1 SQVTM and CDR2 ANQGSEA. Trimming at V came to 5 bases and at J to 4 bases, leaving 6 bases not matched to a gene. CDR3: CSVTSGSFVETQYF. The CDR3 region has the DNA TGCAGCGTTACTAGCGGGAGTTTTGTAGAGACCCAGTACTTC. The full variable domain, its missing parts supplied by reference TRBV29-1 and TRBJ2-5, is SAVISQKPSRDICQRGTSLTIQCQVDSQVTMMFWYRQQPGQSLTLIATANQGSEATYESGFVIDKFPISRPNLTFSTLTVSNMSPEDSSIYLCSVTSGSFVETQYFGPGTRLLVL.

CDR3 protein: CATSRVPRDSNQPQHF. The CDR3 DNA sequence: TGTGCCACCAGCAGAGTTCCCCGGGACAGCAATCAGCCCCAGCATTTT. The chain recombines TRBV15 with TRBJ1-5; D is perhaps TRBD1 (5 bases). This CDR3 contains 16 residues. The V gene lost 1 base and the J gene lost 1 base, with 11 bases spanning the gap. CDR1 and CDR2 (germline): LNHNV, YYDKDF (reference sequence).

This clonotype was recorded at least ten times. The V call is TRBV7-9, the J call TRBJ2-7; tentative D call: TRBD1 (6 bases). The CDR3 has 14 amino acids. The V gene lost 3 bases and the J gene lost 3 bases, with 12 bases spanning the gap. Germline CDR1 SEHNR, CDR2 FQNEAQ (reference sequence). The CDR3 loop is CASSFRDNHYEQYF. The CDR3 DNA is TGTGCCAGCAGCTTTCGGGACAACCACTACGAGCAGTACTTC.

The gene calls are TRBV12-3 or TRBV12-4 and TRBJ2-2, with D tentatively TRBD2 (6 bases). V shed 6 bases and J shed 3 bases, with 14 bases lying between them. The CDR3 is 15 residues long. CDR3 nucleotides: TGTGCCAGCAGGAAACGGGAGACGGACACCGGGGAGCTGTTTTTT. Residues: CASRKRETDTGELFF.

The gene calls are TRBV11-2 and TRBJ1-1, with D uncertain. This CDR3 region has 14 residues. In germline, CDR1 is SGHAT, CDR2 FQNNGV. Deletions cut 7 bases from V and 6 bases from J, with 18 bases between. The CDR3 region has the DNA TGTGCCAGCAACCCCTTGGGCCAGCTACCTGAAGCTTTCTTT. It is translated as CASNPLGQLPEAFF. Full variable domain (outside the CDR3, taken from reference TRBV11-2 and TRBJ1-1): EAGVAQSPRYKIIEKRQSVAFWCNPISGHATLYWYQQILGQGPKLLIQFQNNGVVDDSQLPKDRFSAERLKGVDSTLKIQPAKLEDSAVYLCASNPLGQLPEAFFGQGTRLTVV.

Ten or more counts support this clonotype. The chain carries TRBV5-1 and TRBJ1-2; D gene uncertain. This CDR3 has 11 amino acids. The germline V gene has CDR1 SGHRS and CDR2 YFSETQ. Trimming cost V 4 bases and J 4 bases, with 5 bases left between them. The CDR3 DNA reads TGCGCCAGCAGCACCTTCTATGGCTACACCTTC. Its protein product is CASSTFYGYTF.

This clonotype was detected only a few times. The chain links TRBV6-1 to TRBJ2-7, with D possibly being TRBD1 (6 bases). The V gene's germline CDR1 is MNHNS and CDR2 SASEGT. The CDR3 contains 15 residues. With 6 bases removed from V and 2 bases from J, the gap between germline ends came to 17 bases. The CDR3: CASRTTRDNPYEQYF. The CDR3 nucleotides read TGTGCCAGCAGAACGACCCGGGACAATCCCTACGAGCAGTACTTC.

The chain employs TRBV27 and TRBJ2-3; 7 nucleotides line up with TRBD2. Unmatched junction bases numbered 6, after V lost 5 bases and J lost 1 base. In germline, CDR1 is MNHEY, CDR2 SMNVEV (reference sequence). This CDR3 comprises 15 residues. CDR3 DNA sequence: TGTGCCAGCAGTCAGCCTAGCGGAGGCACAGATACGCAGTATTTT. Translating gives CASSQPSGGTDTQYF.

The chain combines TRBV7-8 with TRBJ2-2, with 7 bases lining up with TRBD2. This CDR3 spans 15 amino acids. The V gene end was trimmed by 8 bases and the J gene end by 9 bases; junction bases not matched to a gene: 15. Germline V gene sequence: CDR1 SGHVS, CDR2 FQNEAQ. CDR3 sequence (DNA): TGTGCCAGCTACCCAGCCGGGAGGTGGCTCCGGGAGCTGTTTTTT. Translation: CASYPAGRWLRELFF.

This clonotype has a count of ten or more. The chain uses TRBV20-1 and TRBJ2-7; 7 nucleotides match TRBD1. Losses at the gene ends were 2 bases for V and 4 bases for J; bases not matched to a gene: 5. The CDR3 runs 13 residues. The V gene's germline CDR1 is DFQATT and CDR2 SNEGSKA (reference sequence). CDR3 nucleotide sequence: TGCAGTGCTAGACCGACCAGGGGGTACGAGCAGTACTTC. Its translation: CSARPTRGYEQYF.

This clonotype was counted a few times. The rearrangement joins TRBV28 to TRBJ2-1; D is unresolved. CDR1 is MDHEN and CDR2 is SYDVKM in the germline V gene. The V gene lost 2 bases and the J gene lost 5 bases, with 13 bases spanning the gap. There are 15 residues in the CDR3. CDR3 DNA sequence: TGTGCCAGCAGTTTACTTGGGGTTACACACAATGAGCAGTTCTTC. Protein: CASSLLGVTHNEQFF.

Many counts were recorded for this clonotype. The rearrangement uses TRBV12-3 or TRBV12-4 and TRBJ2-7; D perhaps matches TRBD1 (6 bases). V was shortened by 5 bases and J by 4 bases, with 9 bases between the two germline ends. The CDR3 loop spans 12 amino acids. DNA for the CDR3: TGTGCCAGCAGTGCAACAGGGTACGAGCAGTACTTC. Translating it yields CASSATGYEQYF.

The V gene is TRBV5-1, the J gene TRBJ1-1; no clear D. Trimming cost V 2 bases and J 2 bases, with 10 bases left between them. CDR3 length: 14 amino acids. Germline V CDR1 and CDR2: SGHRS, YFSETQ. The CDR3 sequence is CASSFNRLNTEAFF. CDR3 nucleotide sequence: TGCGCCAGCAGCTTTAACAGATTAAACACTGAAGCTTTCTTT.

The J gene is TRBJ2-7, the V gene TRBV7-9, with 11 bases lining up with TRBD2. The CDR3 is 14 residues long. The ends lost 3 bases at V and 6 bases at J; junction bases unmatched: 4. Per the germline V gene, CDR1 is SEHNR and CDR2 is FQNEAQ (reference sequence). CDR3 sequence (DNA): TGTGCCAGCAGCTTTAGCGGGAGGGTAAGCGAGCAGTACTTC. This sequence encodes CASSFSGRVSEQYF.

This clonotype was recorded only once. This clone may be a read error of a much larger clone one base away. The chain recombines TRBV6-5 with TRBJ1-3, with D unresolved. The V gene lost 2 bases and the J gene lost 8 bases, with 13 bases spanning the gap. The CDR3 is made up of 14 amino acids. Per the germline V gene, CDR1 is MNHEY and CDR2 is SVGAGI. The DNA for the CDR3 is TGTGCCAGCAGTTACGAGAGGGAGGGAGACACCATATATTTT. It is translated as CASSYEREGDTIYF.

This clonotype was found a few times. The CDR3 region is CASSSPRSPGREQYF. CDR3 bases: TGTGCCAGCAGTTCTCCCCGGTCTCCGGGCCGCGAGCAGTACTTC. This chain connects TRBV12-3 or TRBV12-4 to TRBJ2-7; D uncertain. The CDR3 extends over 15 amino acids. V was shortened by 4 bases and J by 6 bases, with 19 bases between the two germline ends.

This clonotype was picked up many times. The genes are TRBV20-1 and TRBJ2-3; a weak D match, TRBD2 (5 bases). The germline V gene has CDR1 DFQATT and CDR2 SNEGSKA (reference sequence). Trimming removed 3 bases from V and 6 bases from J, with 19 bases in between. This CDR3 spans 15 amino acids. The CDR3 DNA follows: TGCAGTGCTAGGAAGGACTTAAACCCCAGGGATACGCAGTATTTT. This encodes CSARKDLNPRDTQYF.

This clonotype was recorded many times. CDR3 coding DNA: TGCGCCAGCAGTGAGTACCCTAGCGGCGACTACGAGCAGTACTTC. This codes for CASSEYPSGDYEQYF. This chain uses TRBV10-1 with TRBJ2-7, with 7 nucleotides matching TRBD2. CDR1 WNHNN and CDR2 SYGVQD come from the germline V gene (reference sequence). V lost 1 base and J lost 3; bases outside the gene matches: 6. CDR3 length: 15 residues.

This rearrangement joins TRBV5-1 to TRBJ2-7; D may be TRBD1 (5 bases). Trimming left V 7 bases short and J 2 bases short, with 22 bases between. The CDR3 totals 16 residues. Germline V gene sequence: CDR1 SGHRS, CDR2 YFSETQ. This CDR3 is CASDRSPGRLTYEQYF. The DNA of the CDR3 is TGCGCCAGCGACCGGAGTCCAGGGCGTCTAACCTACGAGCAGTACTTC.